This entry describes one TCR beta chain. The J segment lost 2 bases and the V segment lost 5 bases, leaving 10 bases of the junction unmatched. The CDR3 is made up of 17 amino acids. The V gene's germline CDR1 is LNHDA and CDR2 SQIVND (reference sequence). The sample comes from a study of blood T cell repertoires in COVID-19. Study-wide background: T cells, B-cell-depleted T cells, or PBMCs provided the cDNA or gDNA that served as material.

Seattle enrolled patients during active infection and tracked them longitudinally. Original analysis: Cell counts per sample came from amplifying reference gene primers. The repertoire was sequenced with immunoSEQ multiplex PCR; TCRdb's copy has only in-frame clones and lacks some. D and trimming come from the DNA, and the V and J calls and clone size come from that table. Of 270,000 or so clones in the sample, around 85% were seen once. The rearrangement links TRBV19 to TRBJ2-7; 12 nucleotides line up with TRBD2. The sequenced sample consisted of peripheral blood. The TCR comes from a human donor with COVID-19, enrolled during active disease. The donor label of this sample is uncertain. The CDR3 region has the DNA TGTGCCAGTAGTGCCTCGGAGACTAGCGGGAGAACCTACGAGCAGTACTTC. This gives the protein CASSASETSGRTYEQYF. The complete variable domain, with remaining parts taken from reference TRBV19 and TRBJ2-7, reads DGGITQSPKYLFRKEGQNVTLSCEQNLNHDAMYWYRQDPGQGLRLIYYSQIVNDFQKGDIAEGYSVSREKKESFPLTVTSAQKNPTAFYLCASSASETSGRTYEQYFGPGTRLTVT.